These T cell receptor beta chains were read from a single sample in a study of glioma-infiltrating T cells after dendritic cell vaccination. The protocol was immunoSEQ multiplex PCR, while the TCRdb copy is restricted to in-frame clones and leaves out a portion. Among tens of thousands of clones listed, over 75% were seen once. Specimen: blood, collected before dendritic cell vaccination. These receptor sequences come from a human donor with glioblastoma. Both conserved end residues are part of each CDR3. The D gene is left open where the match is weak. Some rows mark clone size as missing; the rest say once, few, many or name a class of expanded clone.

TRBJ1-2	.	TRBD1	TRBV7-2	CASSLAGTGGIYGYTF	TGTGCCAGCAGCTTAGCCGGGACAGGGGGCATCTATGGCTACACCTTC
TRBJ1-6	.	.	TRBV6-5	CASTTRSPYNSPLHF	TGTGCCAGCACGACTCGCTCACCGTATAATTCACCCCTCCACTTT
TRBJ2-2	.	TRBD1	TRBV4-1	CASSPRTGNTGELFF	TGCGCCAGCAGCCCTCGGACAGGGAACACCGGGGAGCTGTTTTTT
TRBJ1-3	few	.	TRBV15	CATSKETWGNTIYF	TGTGCCACCAGTAAGGAGACTTGGGGAAACACCATATATTTT
TRBJ1-5	.	.	TRBV11-2	CASSRASNQPQHF	TGTGCCAGCTCCCGAGCCAGCAATCAGCCCCAGCATTTT
TRBJ2-5	.	TRBD1	TRBV6-6	CASSYSKGQTETQYF	TGTGCCAGCAGTTACTCGAAGGGACAGACAGAGACCCAGTACTTC
TRBJ1-2	.	.	TRBV14	CASSQGGGPVIYGYTF	TGTGCCAGCAGCCAAGGGGGGGGACCCGTCATCTATGGCTACACCTTC
TRBJ1-3	.	.	TRBV6-1	CASSETGGGNTIYF	TGTGCCAGCAGTGAAACGGGGGGGGGAAACACCATATATTTT
TRBJ2-2	once	TRBD1	TRBV4-1	CASSQDADRENTGELFF	TGCGCCAGCAGCCAGGATGCGGACAGGGAGAACACCGGGGAGCTGTTTTTT
TRBJ1-4	.	.	TRBV30	CAWSVQGHEKLFF	TGTGCCTGGAGTGTACAGGGCCATGAAAAACTGTTTTTT
TRBJ2-5	.	TRBD2	TRBV19	CASSIRPSGETQYF	TGTGCCAGTAGTATCAGGCCTAGCGGGGAGACCCAGTACTTC
TRBJ2-1	few	TRBD2	TRBV7-9	CASTPTSHNEQFF	TGTGCCAGCACCCCGACTAGCCACAATGAGCAGTTCTTC
TRBJ1-5	.	TRBD1	TRBV2	CASRTGYPNQPQHF	TGTGCCAGCAGGACAGGGTACCCAAATCAGCCCCAGCATTTT
TRBJ2-5	.	TRBD2	TRBV25-1	CASSRPGTSGAETQYF	TGTGCCAGCAGTAGACCCGGGACTAGCGGGGCCGAGACCCAGTACTTC
TRBJ1-1	.	TRBD1	TRBV7-3	CASSATGQNTEAFF	TGTGCCAGCAGCGCGACAGGGCAGAACACTGAAGCTTTCTTT
TRBJ1-5	few	.	TRBV28	CASSLYSYRGAGNQPQHF	TGTGCCAGCAGTTTATATTCCTACCGGGGGGCTGGCAATCAGCCCCAGCATTTT
TRBJ1-1	.	TRBD1	TRBV7-9	CASSQNLDRDTEAFF	TGTGCCAGCAGCCAGAACTTGGACAGGGACACTGAAGCTTTCTTT
TRBJ1-2	.	TRBD1	TRBV5-1	CASSLRQGPGGGYTF	TGCGCCAGCAGCCTCCGACAGGGCCCTGGGGGTGGCTACACCTTC
TRBJ2-1	few	.	TRBV2	CASRVLAEPQFF	TGTGCCAGCAGAGTCCTAGCCGAACCCCAGTTCTTC
TRBJ2-3	once	.	TRBV27	CASSRTVSSTDTQYF	TGTGCCAGCAGTCGGACAGTCTCTAGCACAGATACGCAGTATTTT
TRBJ1-2	.	TRBD1	TRBV5-6	CASSSGTGGDKNYGYTF	TGTGCCAGCAGCTCCGGGACAGGGGGCGACAAAAACTATGGCTACACCTTC
TRBJ1-2	.	TRBD1	TRBV14	CASSLMTGGLGYTF	TGTGCCAGCAGCCTAATGACAGGGGGCCTTGGCTACACCTTC
TRBJ2-1	.	TRBD2	TRBV5-8	CASSTGTSGGAYNEQFF	TGTGCCAGCAGCACCGGGACTAGCGGGGGGGCTTACAATGAGCAGTTCTTC
TRBJ2-2	.	TRBD2	TRBV4-2	CASSQEIGGAGNAGELFF	TGTGCCAGCAGCCAAGAAATAGGAGGAGCGGGGAACGCCGGGGAGCTGTTTTTT
TRBJ2-3	.	TRBD1	TRBV6-4	CASSPLGGTGGTDTQYF	TGTGCCAGCAGTCCACTGGGCGGGACAGGGGGCACAGATACGCAGTATTTT
TRBJ1-3	.	.	TRBV19	CASRVMSTIYF	TGTGCCAGTAGGGTTATGAGCACCATATATTTT
TRBJ1-1	.	.	TRBV29-1	CSVSITEAFF	TGCAGCGTTTCTATCACTGAAGCTTTCTTT
TRBJ1-6	once	.	TRBV4-1	CASSQDADRNSPLHF	TGCGCCAGCAGCCAAGATGCCGACAGAAATTCACCCCTCCACTTT
TRBJ2-4	once	.	TRBV30	CAWRAHGAKNIQYF	TGTGCCTGGAGAGCCCATGGAGCCAAAAACATTCAGTACTTC
TRBJ2-1	.	.	TRBV19	CASSIALASYNEQFF	TGTGCCAGTAGTATCGCGCTAGCATCCTACAATGAGCAGTTCTTC
TRBJ1-1	.	.	TRBV11-1	CASSLSMEENTEAFF	TGTGCCAGCAGCTTATCAATGGAGGAGAACACTGAAGCTTTCTTT
TRBJ1-1	few	.	TRBV10-3	CATQEEGLWNTEAFF	TGTGCCACCCAGGAAGAGGGATTATGGAACACTGAAGCTTTCTTT
TRBJ2-5	.	TRBD2	TRBV18	CASSPSGLVGETQYF	TGTGCCAGCTCACCCTCGGGACTAGTCGGTGAGACCCAGTACTTC
TRBJ2-4	.	TRBD2	TRBV6-6	CASTWGLAVNIQYF	TGTGCCAGCACCTGGGGACTAGCTGTTAACATTCAGTACTTC
TRBJ1-6	once	.	TRBV2	CASRHRGGENSPLHF	TGTGCCAGCAGACACCGCGGGGGAGAAAATTCACCCCTCCACTTT
TRBJ1-1	.	.	TRBV29-1	CSVATARNTEAFF	TGCAGCGTCGCGACAGCGAGAAACACTGAAGCTTTCTTT
TRBJ2-3	.	TRBD2	TRBV10-1	CASSSGRLGTDTQYF	TGCGCCAGCAGTAGCGGGAGGCTCGGCACAGATACGCAGTATTTT
TRBJ1-2	few	.	TRBV2	CASSVGNNYGYTF	TGTGCCAGCAGTGTGGGCAACAACTATGGCTACACCTTC
TRBJ1-2	.	TRBD1	TRBV2	CASIQGAGNYGYTF	TGTGCCAGCATTCAGGGGGCTGGGAACTATGGCTACACCTTC
TRBJ1-6	.	TRBD1	TRBV15	CATSRDSGQVLQSPLHF	TGTGCCACCAGCAGAGATTCCGGACAGGTCCTACAATCACCCCTCCACTTT
TRBJ1-4	.	.	TRBV9	CASSVSAGNEKLFF	TGTGCCAGCAGCGTAAGCGCGGGGAATGAAAAACTGTTTTTT
TRBJ2-2	.	.	TRBV5-1	CASSASFGTTLGTGELFF	TGCGCCAGCAGCGCCTCGTTCGGCACTACGCTTGGGACCGGGGAGCTGTTTTTT
TRBJ2-2	.	TRBD2	TRBV10-3	CAIRGLAANTGELFF	TGTGCCATCAGGGGACTAGCAGCGAACACCGGGGAGCTGTTTTTT
TRBJ2-4	few	TRBD1	TRBV5-1	CASAWDRENIQYF	TGCGCCAGCGCGTGGGACAGAGAAAACATTCAGTACTTC
TRBJ2-6	.	TRBD1	TRBV27	CASSWTGGSGSSGANVLTF	TGTGCCAGCAGTTGGACAGGGGGCTCGGGGTCCTCTGGGGCCAACGTCCTGACTTTC
TRBJ2-2	.	.	TRBV2	CASRSSNTGELFF	TGTGCCAGCAGGTCCTCGAACACCGGGGAGCTGTTTTTT
TRBJ1-3	few	TRBD1	TRBV6-5	CASSYSSTGVGNTIYF	TGTGCCAGCAGTTACTCATCGACAGGGGTCGGAAACACCATATATTTT
TRBJ1-2	few	TRBD1	TRBV4-2	CASSQTPGQGTDYGYTF	TGTGCCAGCAGCCAAACCCCGGGACAGGGTACAGACTATGGCTACACCTTC
TRBJ1-2	.	.	TRBV12-5	CASGLRGITYGYTF	TGTGCTAGTGGTCTAAGGGGGATTACCTATGGCTACACCTTC
TRBJ1-3	few	.	TRBV18	CASSPRDIRGNTIYF	TGTGCCAGCTCACCACGCGACATTCGTGGAAACACCATATATTTT
TRBJ1-5	.	.	TRBV7-6	CASSLWATNQPQHF	TGTGCCAGCAGCTTATGGGCAACTAATCAGCCCCAGCATTTT
TRBJ1-1	.	.	TRBV7-9	CASSLPGNTEAFF	TGTGCCAGCAGCTTACCAGGAAACACTGAAGCTTTCTTT
TRBJ2-5	.	TRBD2	TRBV5-1	CASSLGSGKETQYF	TGCGCCAGCAGCTTAGGTAGCGGGAAGGAGACCCAGTACTTC
TRBJ2-2	.	TRBD1	TRBV11-2	CASSPQGWDSTGELFF	TGTGCCAGCAGCCCCCAGGGATGGGACAGCACCGGGGAGCTGTTTTTT
TRBJ1-4	.	.	TRBV12-5	CASGYFENQKLFF	TGTGCTAGTGGTTATTTTGAGAATCAAAAACTGTTTTTT
TRBJ1-5	.	.	TRBV30	CAWSANTGNNQPQHF	TGTGCCTGGAGCGCAAACACAGGAAACAATCAGCCCCAGCATTTT